A selection of T cell receptor beta chains follows, all from one sample in a study of spatial heterogeneity in lung cancer. MiXCR, run by TCRdb on the 5' RACE reads, gives a single entry per CDR3 protein. The profile covers more than 30,000 distinct CDR3 sequences, with roughly 5.4% appearing a single time and 20% to 30% taken by the ten largest. The sequenced sample was PBMCs, obtained at surgery. These receptors were collected from a female donor with early-stage non-small cell lung cancer. Each CDR3 is given with its conserved first and last residue. Each record gives: J gene, clone size, D gene, V gene, CDR3 protein, CDR3 DNA. A D gene is named only where the DNA matches it firmly. The size entry is marked missing in some rows and otherwise reads once, few, many or a size class.

>TRBJ2-4|few|NA|TRBV6-5
CASSHGKGTVAKNIQYF
TGTGCCAGCAGCCACGGGAAAGGCACCGTAGCCAAAAACATTCAGTACTTC
>TRBJ1-1|many|NA|TRBV19
CASKSRGPLVNTEAFF
TGTGCCAGTAAATCCCGGGGTCCCTTAGTGAACACTGAAGCTTTCTTT
>TRBJ2-2|many|TRBD1|TRBV7-9
CASSRTGAGELFF
TGTGCCAGCAGCCGTACAGGGGCCGGGGAGCTGTTTTTT
>TRBJ1-4|few|TRBD1|TRBV5-4
CASSYRTGAGEKLFF
TGTGCCAGCAGCTACCGGACAGGGGCAGGTGAAAAACTGTTTTTT
>TRBJ2-1|NA|NA|TRBV12-3/TRBV12-4
CASSLSGLNEQFF
TGTGCCAGCAGTTTATCAGGGTTGAATGAGCAGTTCTTC
>TRBJ2-1|many|TRBD1|TRBV20-1
CSAGGGTGVNEQFF
TGCAGTGCTGGGGGAGGGACAGGGGTCAATGAGCAGTTCTTC
>TRBJ2-7|many|NA|TRBV20-1
CSACPRVFYEQYF
TGCAGTGCTTGTCCCCGGGTTTTCTACGAGCAGTACTTC
>TRBJ2-2|many|NA|TRBV28
CASSLEGVGTGELFF
TGTGCCAGCAGTTTAGAAGGGGTGGGCACCGGGGAGCTGTTTTTT
>TRBJ2-2|few|TRBD1|TRBV19
CASSIPGGVNTGELFF
TGTGCCAGTAGTATCCCAGGGGGCGTTAACACCGGGGAGCTGTTTTTT
>TRBJ2-2|many|TRBD2|TRBV2
CASPRGRESTGELFF
TGTGCCAGCCCAAGAGGGAGGGAGAGCACCGGGGAGCTGTTTTTT
>TRBJ1-1|few|TRBD1|TRBV7-3
CASSLTGVGTEAFF
TGTGCCAGCAGCTTGACAGGGGTGGGGACTGAAGCTTTCTTT
>TRBJ1-2|many|NA|TRBV5-1
CASSLGTDNYGYTF
TGCGCCAGCAGCTTGGGGACAGACAACTATGGCTACACCTTC
>TRBJ2-3|few|NA|TRBV19
CATSRVADTQYF
TGTGCCACCAGTCGGGTGGCAGATACGCAGTATTTT
>TRBJ1-5|NA|NA|TRBV10-3
CAISERLLDSSIKGQPQHF
TGTGCCATCAGTGAGCGCCTCTTGGACAGTTCCATAAAGGGTCAGCCCCAGCATTTT
>TRBJ2-3|many|NA|TRBV4-1
CASSQEKWGGTDTQYF
TGCGCCAGCAGCCAAGAAAAATGGGGGGGCACAGATACGCAGTATTTT
>TRBJ1-6|NA|NA|TRBV2
CASREGSIGPSSPLHF
TGTGCCAGCAGAGAAGGGTCGATTGGGCCGTCTTCACCCCTCCACTTT
>TRBJ2-2|many|NA|TRBV11-2
CASSFLRDTGELFF
TGTGCCAGCAGCTTTCTGAGGGACACCGGGGAGCTGTTTTTT
>TRBJ1-1|many|NA|TRBV2
CASSEALRQGAFF
TGTGCCAGCAGTGAAGCGCTTAGGCAGGGAGCTTTCTTT
>TRBJ2-3|many|TRBD2|TRBV6-2/TRBV6-3
CASSYGRGLAGTDTQYF
TGTGCCAGCAGTTATGGTAGAGGGCTAGCGGGCACAGATACGCAGTATTTT
>TRBJ1-2|many|TRBD1|TRBV9
CASSVVAGGSGGYTF
TGTGCCAGCAGCGTAGTGGCAGGGGGCTCGGGAGGCTACACCTTC
>TRBJ1-2|many|NA|TRBV3-1
CASSQGSSHYGYTF
TGTGCCAGCAGCCAAGGGAGCAGCCACTATGGCTACACCTTC
>TRBJ2-3|few|TRBD1|TRBV6-4
CASSEQGADTQYF
TGTGCCAGCAGTGAACAGGGGGCTGATACGCAGTATTTT
>TRBJ2-5|few|TRBD2|TRBV15
CATSRDPAGGVLETQYF
TGTGCCACCAGCAGAGATCCTGCGGGGGGCGTTCTGGAGACCCAGTACTTC
>TRBJ2-1|many|NA|TRBV7-6
CASSLATPADEQFF
TGTGCCAGCAGCTTAGCGACTCCGGCAGATGAGCAGTTCTTC
>TRBJ2-6|few|NA|TRBV9
CASSVPEGAPLPGANVLTF
TGTGCCAGCAGCGTTCCGGAGGGGGCGCCTCTACCTGGGGCCAACGTCCTGACTTTC
>TRBJ2-2|few|NA|TRBV23-1
CASSQSTGFGTGELFF
TGCGCCAGCAGTCAATCGACGGGTTTCGGGACCGGGGAGCTGTTTTTT
>TRBJ1-2|many|NA|TRBV4-2
CASSQDQGSGYGYTF
TGTGCCAGCAGCCAAGATCAGGGCTCCGGATATGGCTACACCTTC